Reported below is one T cell receptor (beta chain). This sample is drawn from a study of blood T cell repertoires in COVID-19. For the study at large: Specimens from acute and convalescent COVID-19 originated in the United States, Italy and Spain.

Generated by immunoSEQ multiplex PCR, the TCRdb table keeps only in-frame clones and is missing some. Among roughly 300,000 clones listed, around 86% were seen once. V was clipped by 1 base and J by 5 bases; unmatched bases: 4. CDR3 length equals 16 residues. Germline V gene lookup returns CDR1 LGHNA and CDR2 YNFKEQ. Grouping used clinical history reported by participants in a survey and questionnaire. Sequenced sample: PBMCs or T cells enriched from blood (not recorded which). The receptor comes from a woman aged 35 to 49 with acute COVID-19. V gene TRBV4-2 combines with J gene TRBJ1-5, with 11 positions matching TRBD1. The CDR3 sequence: CASSQAGQGADQPQHF. The CDR3, as DNA: TGTGCCAGCAGCCAAGCTGGACAGGGGGCGGATCAGCCCCAGCATTTT.